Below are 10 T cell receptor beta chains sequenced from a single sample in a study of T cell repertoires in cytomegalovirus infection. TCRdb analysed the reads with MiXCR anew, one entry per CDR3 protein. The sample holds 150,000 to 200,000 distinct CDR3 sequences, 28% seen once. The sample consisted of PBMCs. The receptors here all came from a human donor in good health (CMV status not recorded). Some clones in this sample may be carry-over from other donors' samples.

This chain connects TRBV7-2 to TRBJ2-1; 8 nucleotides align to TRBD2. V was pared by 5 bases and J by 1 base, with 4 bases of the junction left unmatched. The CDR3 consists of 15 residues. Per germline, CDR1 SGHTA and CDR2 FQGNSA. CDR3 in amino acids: CASSQLAASYNEQFF. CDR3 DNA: TGTGCCAGCAGCCAACTAGCGGCGTCCTACAATGAGCAGTTCTTC.

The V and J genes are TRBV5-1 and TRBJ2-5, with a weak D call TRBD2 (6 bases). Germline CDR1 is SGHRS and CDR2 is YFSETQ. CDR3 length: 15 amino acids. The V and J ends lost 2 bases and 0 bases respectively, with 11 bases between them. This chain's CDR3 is CASSLRAGYQETQYF. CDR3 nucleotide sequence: TGCGCCAGCAGCTTAAGAGCGGGTTACCAAGAGACCCAGTACTTC.

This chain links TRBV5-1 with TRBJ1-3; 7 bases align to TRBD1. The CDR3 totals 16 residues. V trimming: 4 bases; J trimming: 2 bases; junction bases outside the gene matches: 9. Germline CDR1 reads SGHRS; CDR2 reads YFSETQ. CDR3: CASSRLDRSAGNTIYF. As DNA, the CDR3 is TGCGCCAGCAGCCGACTGGACAGGAGCGCTGGAAACACCATATATTTT. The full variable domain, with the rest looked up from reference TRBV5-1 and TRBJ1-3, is KAGVTQTPRYLIKTRGQQVTLSCSPISGHRSVSWYQQTPGQGLQFLFEYFSETQRNKGNFPGRFSGRQFSNSRSEMNVSTLELGDSALYLCASSRLDRSAGNTIYFGEGSWLTVV.

Written as DNA, the CDR3 is TGCAGTGCTGGAGGACAGTACCAAGAGACCCAGTACTTC. Protein sequence: CSAGGQYQETQYF. V gene TRBV20-1 combines with J gene TRBJ2-5; TRBD1 is a possible D gene (6 bases). Per the germline V gene, CDR1 is DFQATT and CDR2 is SNEGSKA (reference sequence). Trimming shortened V by 5 bases and J by 0 bases, and 10 bases separated the two germline ends. The CDR3 sequence is 13 residues long.

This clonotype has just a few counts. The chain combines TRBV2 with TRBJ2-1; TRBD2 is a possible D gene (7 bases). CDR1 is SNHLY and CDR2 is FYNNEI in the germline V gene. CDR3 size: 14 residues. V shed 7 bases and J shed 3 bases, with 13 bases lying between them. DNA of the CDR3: TGTGCCAGCAATCGGGGGGCCCTCTACAATGAGCAGTTCTTC. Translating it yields CASNRGALYNEQFF.

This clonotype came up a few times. CDR3 residues: CASSYEGQRKLFF. The CDR3 nucleotides are TGTGCCAGCAGTTACGAGGGACAGAGAAAACTGTTTTTT. The chain uses TRBV6-6 and TRBJ1-4, with 7 bases that match TRBD1. Trimming took 2 bases from V and 10 from J; bases not matched to a gene: 4. Germline V gene sequence: CDR1 MNHNY, CDR2 SVGAGI (reference sequence). The CDR3 extends over 13 amino acids.

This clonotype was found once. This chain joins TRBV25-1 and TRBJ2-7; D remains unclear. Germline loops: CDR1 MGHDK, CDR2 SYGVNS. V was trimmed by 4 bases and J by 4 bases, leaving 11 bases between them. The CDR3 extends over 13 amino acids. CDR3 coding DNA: TGTGCCAGCAGTGCACAGTTTCCGTACGAGCAGTACTTC. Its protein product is CASSAQFPYEQYF.

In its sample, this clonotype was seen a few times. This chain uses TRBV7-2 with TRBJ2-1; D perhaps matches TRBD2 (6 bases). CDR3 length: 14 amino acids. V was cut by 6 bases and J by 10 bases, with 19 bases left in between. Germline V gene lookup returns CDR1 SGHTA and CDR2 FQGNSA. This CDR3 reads CASSRDFGFGEQFF. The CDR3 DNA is TGTGCCAGCAGTCGGGACTTCGGGTTCGGAGAGCAGTTCTTC.

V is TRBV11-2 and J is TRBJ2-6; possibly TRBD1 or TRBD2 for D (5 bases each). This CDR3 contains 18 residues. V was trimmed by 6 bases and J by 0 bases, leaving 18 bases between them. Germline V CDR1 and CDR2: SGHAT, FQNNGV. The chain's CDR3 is CASRSWGSRSSGANVLTF. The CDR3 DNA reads TGTGCCAGCAGATCATGGGGGTCCAGGTCCTCTGGGGCCAACGTCCTGACTTTC.

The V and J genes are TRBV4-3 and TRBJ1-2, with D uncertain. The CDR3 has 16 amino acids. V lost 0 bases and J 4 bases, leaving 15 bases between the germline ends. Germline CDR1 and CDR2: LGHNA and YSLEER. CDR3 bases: TGCGCCAGCAGCCAAGACATAGGAGGTGTCAGCTATGGCTACACCTTC. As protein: CASSQDIGGVSYGYTF.